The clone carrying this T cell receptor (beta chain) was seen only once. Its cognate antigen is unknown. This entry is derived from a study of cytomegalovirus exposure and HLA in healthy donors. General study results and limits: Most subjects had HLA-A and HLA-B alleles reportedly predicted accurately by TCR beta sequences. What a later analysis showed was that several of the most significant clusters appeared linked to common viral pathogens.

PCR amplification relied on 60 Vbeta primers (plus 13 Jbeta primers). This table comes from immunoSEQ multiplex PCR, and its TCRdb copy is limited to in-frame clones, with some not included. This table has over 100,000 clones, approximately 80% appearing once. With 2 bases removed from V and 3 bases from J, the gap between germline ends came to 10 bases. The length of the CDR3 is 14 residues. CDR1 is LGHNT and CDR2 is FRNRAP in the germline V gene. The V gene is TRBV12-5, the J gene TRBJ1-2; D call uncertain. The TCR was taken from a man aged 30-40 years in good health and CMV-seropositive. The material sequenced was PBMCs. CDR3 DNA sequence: TGTGCTAGTGGTTTGTCCGCGAGGCACTATGGCTACACCTTC. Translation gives CASGLSARHYGYTF. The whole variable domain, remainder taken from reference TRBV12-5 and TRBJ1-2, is DARVTQTPRHKVTEMGQEVTMRCQPILGHNTVFWYRQTMMQGLELLAYFRNRAPLDDSGMPKDRFSAEMPDATLATLKIQPSEPRDSAVYFCASGLSARHYGYTFGSGTRLTVV.